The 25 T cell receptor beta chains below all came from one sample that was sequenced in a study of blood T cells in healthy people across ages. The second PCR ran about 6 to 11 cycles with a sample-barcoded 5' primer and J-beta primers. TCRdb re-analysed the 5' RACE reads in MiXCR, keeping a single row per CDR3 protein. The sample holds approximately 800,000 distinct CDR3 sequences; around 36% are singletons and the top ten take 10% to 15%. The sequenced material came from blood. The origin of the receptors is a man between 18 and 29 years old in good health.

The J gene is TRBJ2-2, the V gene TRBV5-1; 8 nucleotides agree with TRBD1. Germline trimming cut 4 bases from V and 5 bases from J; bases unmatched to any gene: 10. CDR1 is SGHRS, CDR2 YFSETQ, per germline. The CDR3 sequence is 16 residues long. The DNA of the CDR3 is TGCGCCAGCAGCCAACCCGGACAGGGAAGAACCGGGGAGCTGTTTTTT. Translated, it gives CASSQPGQGRTGELFF.

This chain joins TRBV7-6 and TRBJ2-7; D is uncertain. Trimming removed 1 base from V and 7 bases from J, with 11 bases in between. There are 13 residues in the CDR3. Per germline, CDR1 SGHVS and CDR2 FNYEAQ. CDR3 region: CASSLGPTREQYF. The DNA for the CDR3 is TGTGCCAGCAGCTTAGGTCCAACCCGGGAGCAGTACTTC.

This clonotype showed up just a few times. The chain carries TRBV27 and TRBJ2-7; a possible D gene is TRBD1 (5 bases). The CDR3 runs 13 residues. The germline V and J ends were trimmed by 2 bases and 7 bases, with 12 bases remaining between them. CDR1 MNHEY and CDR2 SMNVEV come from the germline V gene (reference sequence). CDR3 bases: TGTGCCAGCAGTTTAAACGAGGACAATGAGCAGTACTTC. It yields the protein CASSLNEDNEQYF.

The CDR3 sequence: CASSRTGWESYTF. The CDR3 DNA follows: TGTGCCAGCAGCCGGACAGGGTGGGAAAGCTACACCTTC. The gene calls are TRBV12-3 or TRBV12-4 and TRBJ1-2; 8 positions agree with TRBD1. The CDR3 contains 13 residues. V lost 6 bases to trimming and J lost 9 bases; unmatched junction nucleotides: 9.

CDR3 sequence: CASSFLSSGANVLTF. The CDR3 coding sequence is TGCGCCAGCAGCTTTCTGAGCTCTGGGGCCAACGTCCTGACTTTC. This rearrangement joins TRBV5-1 to TRBJ2-6; D is ambiguous. V was clipped by 2 bases and J by 0 bases, with 6 bases between them. The CDR3 sequence is 15 residues long. Germline assignment: CDR1 SGHRS and CDR2 YFSETQ.

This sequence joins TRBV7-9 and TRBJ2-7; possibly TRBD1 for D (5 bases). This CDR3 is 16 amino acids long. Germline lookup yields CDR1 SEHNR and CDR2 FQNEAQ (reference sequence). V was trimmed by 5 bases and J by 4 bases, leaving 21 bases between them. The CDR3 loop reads CASSPGTGRERYEQYF. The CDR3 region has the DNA TGTGCCAGCAGCCCGGGCACTGGCAGGGAAAGATACGAGCAGTACTTC.

The CDR3 DNA follows: TGCGCCAGCAGCCATACGACCCGGGAGTCACCCCTCCACTTT. Translating it yields CASSHTTRESPLHF. The V and J genes are TRBV4-3 and TRBJ1-6; D gene uncertain. Trimming removed 3 bases at V and 10 bases at J, with 13 bases between. Germline V gene lookup returns CDR1 LGHNA and CDR2 YSLEER. The CDR3 has 14 residues.

CDR3 DNA: TGCGCCAGCAGTCGCAGGGGTTCCTACAATGAGCAGTACTTC. The encoded protein is CASSRRGSYNEQYF. The V call is TRBV4-3, the J call TRBJ2-7; TRBD1 is a possible D gene (6 bases). The CDR3 runs 14 residues. Germline lookup yields CDR1 LGHNA and CDR2 YSLEER. V shed 6 bases and J shed 7 bases, with 19 bases lying between them.

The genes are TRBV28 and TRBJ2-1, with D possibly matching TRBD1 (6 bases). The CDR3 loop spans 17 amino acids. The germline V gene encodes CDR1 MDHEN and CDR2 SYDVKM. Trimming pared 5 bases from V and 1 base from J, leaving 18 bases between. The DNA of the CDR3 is TGTGCCAGCAGTCCCCGGACAGATGTCATTTCCTACAATGAGCAGTTCTTC. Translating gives CASSPRTDVISYNEQFF.

The CDR3 coding sequence is TGCAGCGCCAGGGGGGATCGTGAAGCTTTCTTT. The encoded protein is CSARGDREAFF. The chain combines TRBV29-1 with TRBJ1-1; 7 positions match TRBD1. V was clipped by 7 bases and J by 7 bases; unmatched bases: 6. Germline CDR1 SQVTM, CDR2 ANQGSEA. This CDR3 is built from 11 residues.

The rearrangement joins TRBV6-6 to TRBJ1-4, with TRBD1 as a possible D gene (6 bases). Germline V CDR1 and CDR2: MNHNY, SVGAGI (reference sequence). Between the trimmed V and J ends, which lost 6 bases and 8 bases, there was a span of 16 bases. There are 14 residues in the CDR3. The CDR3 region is CASSRGREGEKLFF. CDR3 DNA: TGTGCCAGCAGCAGGGGCAGGGAGGGGGAAAAACTGTTTTTT.

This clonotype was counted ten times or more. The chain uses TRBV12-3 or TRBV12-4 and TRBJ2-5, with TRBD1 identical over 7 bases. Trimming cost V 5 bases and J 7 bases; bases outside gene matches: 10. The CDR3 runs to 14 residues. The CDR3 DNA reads TGTGCCAGCAGTCCCTCGACAGGGCCCGGGACCCAGTACTTC. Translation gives CASSPSTGPGTQYF.

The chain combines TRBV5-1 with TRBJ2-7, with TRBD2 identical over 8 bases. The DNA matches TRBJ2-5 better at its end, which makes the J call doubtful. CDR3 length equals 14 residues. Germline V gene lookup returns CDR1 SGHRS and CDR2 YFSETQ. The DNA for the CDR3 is TGCGCCAGCAGCCCCACTAGCGGTAAAGAGACCCAGTACTTC. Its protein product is CASSPTSGKETQYF.

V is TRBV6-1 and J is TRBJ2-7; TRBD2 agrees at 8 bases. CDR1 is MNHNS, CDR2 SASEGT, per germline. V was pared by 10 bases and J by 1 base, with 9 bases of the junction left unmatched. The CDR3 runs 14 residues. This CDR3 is CANRMSGGSYEQYF. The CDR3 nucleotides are TGTGCCAACCGCATGAGCGGGGGTTCCTACGAGCAGTACTTC.

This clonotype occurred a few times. The CDR3 nucleotides are TGTGCCACCAGCAGAGATCCAGGAGTCTCCTACGAGCAGTACTTC. This encodes CATSRDPGVSYEQYF. The chain is built from TRBV15 and TRBJ2-7; D not resolved. Deletions cut 0 bases from V and 0 bases from J, with 9 bases between. Germline lookup yields CDR1 LNHNV and CDR2 YYDKDF (reference sequence). This CDR3 comprises 15 residues.

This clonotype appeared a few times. In nucleotides, the CDR3 is TGCAGTGCTAACAAGGGGTCTATCACTGAAGCTTTCTTT. Translating it yields CSANKGSITEAFF. The chain links TRBV20-1 to TRBJ1-1; tentative D call: TRBD1 (5 bases). The germline V gene has CDR1 DFQATT and CDR2 SNEGSKA (reference sequence). There are 13 residues in the CDR3. Trimming took off 4 bases at V and 4 bases at J, with 13 bases between the two ends.

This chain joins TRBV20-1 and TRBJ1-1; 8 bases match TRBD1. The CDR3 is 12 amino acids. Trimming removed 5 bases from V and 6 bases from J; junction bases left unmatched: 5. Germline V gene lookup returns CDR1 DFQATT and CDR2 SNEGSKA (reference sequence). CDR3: CSARQGSPEAFF. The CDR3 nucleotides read TGCAGTGCTCGACAGGGGAGCCCTGAAGCTTTCTTT.

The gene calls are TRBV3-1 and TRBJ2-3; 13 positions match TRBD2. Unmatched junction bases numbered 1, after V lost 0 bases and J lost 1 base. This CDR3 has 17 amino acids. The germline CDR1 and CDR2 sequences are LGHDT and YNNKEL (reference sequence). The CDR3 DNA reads TGTGCCAGCAGCCAAGAGGGACTAGCGGGGCGCACAGATACGCAGTATTTT. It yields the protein CASSQEGLAGRTDTQYF.

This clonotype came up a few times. The CDR3 nucleotides read TGTGCCAGCAGCCCTGCCCGGGGGGGATACAATGAGCAGTTCTTC. Translated: CASSPARGGYNEQFF. The V and J genes are TRBV4-2 and TRBJ2-1, with 8 nucleotides matching TRBD2. The CDR3 sequence is 15 residues long. V dropped 4 bases and J dropped 4; count of bases not matched to a gene: 6. Germline assignment: CDR1 LGHNA and CDR2 YNFKEQ.

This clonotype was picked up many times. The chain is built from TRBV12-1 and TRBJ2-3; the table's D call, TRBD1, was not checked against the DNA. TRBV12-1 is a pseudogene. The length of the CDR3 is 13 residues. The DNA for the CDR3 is TGTGCCAGCAGCTCACCCGCCCTAGATACGCAGTATTTT. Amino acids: CASSSPALDTQYF.

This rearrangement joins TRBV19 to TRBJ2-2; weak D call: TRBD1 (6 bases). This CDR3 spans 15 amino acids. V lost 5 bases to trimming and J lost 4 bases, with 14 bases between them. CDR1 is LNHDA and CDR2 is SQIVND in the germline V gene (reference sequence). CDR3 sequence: CASSVSRGLTGELFF. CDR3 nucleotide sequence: TGTGCCAGTAGTGTCTCCAGGGGTCTCACCGGGGAGCTGTTTTTT. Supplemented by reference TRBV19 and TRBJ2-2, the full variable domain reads DGGITQSPKYLFRKEGQNVTLSCEQNLNHDAMYWYRQDPGQGLRLIYYSQIVNDFQKGDIAEGYSVSREKKESFPLTVTSAQKNPTAFYLCASSVSRGLTGELFFGEGSRLTVL.

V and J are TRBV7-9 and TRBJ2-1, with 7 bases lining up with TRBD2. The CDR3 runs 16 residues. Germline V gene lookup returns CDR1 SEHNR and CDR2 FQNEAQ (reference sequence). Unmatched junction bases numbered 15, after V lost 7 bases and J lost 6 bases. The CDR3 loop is CASTLRAGGGVNEQFF. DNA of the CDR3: TGTGCCAGCACCCTACGGGCGGGCGGGGGTGTCAATGAGCAGTTCTTC.

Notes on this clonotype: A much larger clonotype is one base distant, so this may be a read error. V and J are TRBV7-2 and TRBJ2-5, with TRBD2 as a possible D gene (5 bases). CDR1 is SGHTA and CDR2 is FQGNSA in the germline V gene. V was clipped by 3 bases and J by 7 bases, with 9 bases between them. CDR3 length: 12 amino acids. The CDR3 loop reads CASSFASGTQYF. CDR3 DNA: TGTGCCAGCAGCTTTGCCAGCGGGACCCAGTACTTC.

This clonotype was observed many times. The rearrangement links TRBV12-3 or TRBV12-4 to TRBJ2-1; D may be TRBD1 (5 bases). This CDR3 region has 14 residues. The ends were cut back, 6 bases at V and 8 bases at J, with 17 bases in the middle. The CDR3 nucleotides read TGTGCCAGCAGACTTGATAATCAGGGCCATGAGCAGTTCTTC. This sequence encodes CASRLDNQGHEQFF.

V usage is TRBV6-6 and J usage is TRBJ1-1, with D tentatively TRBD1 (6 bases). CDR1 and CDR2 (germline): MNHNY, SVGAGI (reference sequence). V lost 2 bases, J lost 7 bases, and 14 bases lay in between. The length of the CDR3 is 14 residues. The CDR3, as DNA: TGTGCCAGCAGTTACGCGGAGGGGGGTGGTGAAGCTTTCTTT. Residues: CASSYAEGGGEAFF.